Described below is a single T cell receptor beta chain sequence and its context. No antigen is known for it. The sample holds no much larger clone one base away, and base qualities are not on file. The data stem from a study of vaccination and CD4 T cells after COVID-19 (dated 2022 in TCRdb). Background on the whole study: SARS-CoV-2 positivity had been established in the convalescent patients by nasal swab PCR, and mild disease was recorded in several of these patients and severe disease in one. Participants got two doses of the Pfizer-BioNTech BNT162b2 vaccine (n=8) or two doses of the Moderna mRNA-1273 vaccine (n=2). In around 9 COVID-19 convalescent patients and a few infection-naive healthy vaccine recipients, researchers compared the spike-specific CD4+ TCR repertoire from before mRNA vaccination with the repertoire from after. For stimulating the cultures, overlapping spike peptide pools were used, derived from SARS-CoV-2 as well as from the common cold coronaviruses HCoV-NL63, HCoV-OC43 and HCoV-229E. The convalescent cohort included six males and four females, with two Hispanic individuals, seven Caucasians, two Asians and one multiracial person. Post-COVID blood samples were collected from convalescent patients a median of approximately 100 days after diagnosis, with a range of about 30 to 161 days. In control cultures, a CEFX viral epitope pool was used as positive control, an HIV-1 Nef peptide pool was used as negative control, or no peptide was added. Post-vaccine blood samples were obtained a median of about 77 days after the second vaccine dose, with a range of roughly 12 to 250 days.

Receptors were amplified or captured by PCR. DNA from cultured CD4+ T cells underwent TCR sequencing with the Oncomine TCR Beta short-read assay at the Johns Hopkins FTIC core. The QIAamp micro DNA kit was used to extract genomic DNA from the cultured CD4+ T cells. Oncomine TCR Beta libraries from cultured CD4+ T cells were pooled with unique dual indexes and sequenced on an Illumina iSeq 100. The paper's processing steps were these. Non-productive sequences were removed, and CDR3s not starting with C, not ending with F or W, or shorter than 7 amino acids were discarded. Antigen-specific clonotypes were identified using the MANAFEST web application through comparison of peptide-stimulated wells with reference and other culture wells. For a clone to be called positive, the clone needed an FDR below 0.05, an odds ratio above 5, and a productive frequency above 0.1% in at least two of three replicate wells. A clonotype was classed as cross-reactive if the clonotype showed significant expansion both in SARS-CoV-2 spike wells and in at least one common cold coronavirus spike condition. CDR3 homology was assessed with Levenshtein distances (stringdist) and unrooted phylogenetic trees (ape) in R version 3.6.1. The public sequencing data were trimmed at Q25 with fastp and processed into clonotypes with MiXCR by TCRdb, which kept only in-frame beta chains. Records with the same CDR3 protein are collapsed into one entry carrying the most frequent genes and DNA. TCRdb, not the authors, supplied the V and J calls. This sample holds over 20,000 distinct CDR3 sequences; roughly two fifths were observed only once. The ten biggest clones cover around an eighth of the sample.

From the germline V gene, CDR1 is MDHEN and CDR2 is SYDVKM. The cysteine opens and the phenylalanine closes a CDR3 of 15 amino acids. The entry retains the CDR3 DNA only, 45 bases that are in frame from base 1. Relative to germline, V is missing 1 base and J is missing 4 bases, with 4 bases of the junction outside any gene match. The research as a whole found: The study included relatively few convalescent patients and did not analyze early timepoints after natural infection. In convalescent patients, a median about 86% of post-vaccine SARS-CoV-2-reactive clones were detected only after vaccination, suggesting vaccine-specific priming. The median number of SARS-CoV-2-reactive clonotypes rose from around 21 after infection to 38 after vaccination, but the change was not significant. Of the vaccine-specific clones in convalescent patients, 304 of 307, or nearly all, reacted only to SARS-CoV-2 spike and did not cross-react with common cold coronaviruses.

The treatment or condition label corresponds to: roughly 10-day PBMC culture with coronavirus spike peptide pools or control peptides (ViraFEST assay). The ViraFEST assay was used in the study, in which antigen-specific T cells were expanded with peptide pools and expanded clonotypes were subsequently identified by TCR sequencing. The convalescent patients' positive SARS-CoV-2 PCR tests fell between March and December 2020, which was before the Alpha, Beta and Delta variants emerged in the United States. About 1.8 million PBMCs per well were cultured in IMDM with approximately 5% human AB serum and about 9.2 IU/ml IL-2, plus 10 ug/ml peptide pools. On days 3 and 7, half of the culture medium was replaced with fresh IL-2-containing medium. Once the cells had been in culture for around ten days, the EasySep CD4+ T cell isolation kit was used to isolate CD4+ T cells by negative selection. Ficoll-Paque Plus gradient centrifugation was used to isolate PBMCs from whole blood, and the isolated PBMCs were then either used fresh or cryopreserved at -140C. In general, triplicate wells were set up for every culture condition.

This clonotype was sampled from a human donor who had recovered from COVID-19. Sequenced input: CD4+ T cells from blood, cultured in vitro. The receptor chain draws on TRBV28 and TRBJ2-3, with 8 central nucleotides matching TRBD1. The base sequence is TGTGCCAGCAGTTTATCAGCAGGGGGCCCAGATACGCAGTATTTT. The encoded protein is CASSLSAGGPDTQYF.